The sample holds many counts of the clone carrying this T cell receptor beta chain. Its antigen is undetermined. This entry comes from a study of T cell repertoires in cytomegalovirus infection. TCRdb processed the reads anew with MiXCR; each CDR3 protein has one entry. This sample has 900,000 to 950,000 distinct CDR3 sequences, with around 30% found just once. The germline gives CDR1 MDHEN, CDR2 SYDVKM. Trimming took off 2 bases at V and 0 bases at J, with 17 bases between the two ends. The CDR3 sequence is 19 residues long. The sequence derives from a human donor in good health (CMV status not recorded). Some clones in this sample may be carry-over from other donors' samples. The chain couples TRBV28 to TRBJ2-6; maybe TRBD2 (6 bases). Sample: cultured CD8+ T cells from PBMCs, taken from culture after CMV antigen stimulation. In DNA form, the CDR3 reads TGTGCCAGCAGTTTAGGCGGGGTAACCTTCAGCTCTGGGGCCAACGTCCTGACTTTC. Protein: CASSLGGVTFSSGANVLTF.